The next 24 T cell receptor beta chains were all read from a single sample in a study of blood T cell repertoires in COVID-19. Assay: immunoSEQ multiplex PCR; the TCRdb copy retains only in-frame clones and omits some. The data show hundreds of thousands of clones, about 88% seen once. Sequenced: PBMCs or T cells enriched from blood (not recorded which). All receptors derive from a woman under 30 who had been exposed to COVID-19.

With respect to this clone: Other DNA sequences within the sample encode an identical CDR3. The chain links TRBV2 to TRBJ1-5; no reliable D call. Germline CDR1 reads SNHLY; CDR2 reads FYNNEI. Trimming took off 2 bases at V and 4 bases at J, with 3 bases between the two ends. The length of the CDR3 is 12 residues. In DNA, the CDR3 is TGTGCCAGCAGTGAATCAAATCAGCCCCAGCATTTT. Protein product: CASSESNQPQHF.

CDR3 nucleotide sequence: TGTGCCAGCAGCCAACTCGACAGGGACGGCTACACCTTC. Translated, it gives CASSQLDRDGYTF. The genes are TRBV3-1 (or the pseudogene TRBV3-2) and TRBJ1-2; 7 positions match TRBD1. Trimming removed 2 bases from V and 8 bases from J; junction bases left unmatched: 5. The CDR3 runs to 13 residues. From germline, CDR1 is LGHDT and CDR2 YNNKEL (reference sequence).

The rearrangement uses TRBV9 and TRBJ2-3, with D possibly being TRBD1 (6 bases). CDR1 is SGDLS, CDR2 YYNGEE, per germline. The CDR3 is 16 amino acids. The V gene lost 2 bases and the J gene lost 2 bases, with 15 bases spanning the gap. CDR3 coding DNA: TGTGCCAGCAGCGTGTGGGACACTGTCTACACAGATACGCAGTATTTT. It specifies CASSVWDTVYTDTQYF.

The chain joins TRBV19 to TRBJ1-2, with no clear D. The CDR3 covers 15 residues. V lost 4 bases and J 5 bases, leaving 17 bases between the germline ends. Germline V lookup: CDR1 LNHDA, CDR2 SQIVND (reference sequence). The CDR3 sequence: CASSTGFPPVYGYTF. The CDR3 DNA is TGTGCCAGTAGTACGGGTTTTCCACCCGTGTATGGCTACACCTTC.

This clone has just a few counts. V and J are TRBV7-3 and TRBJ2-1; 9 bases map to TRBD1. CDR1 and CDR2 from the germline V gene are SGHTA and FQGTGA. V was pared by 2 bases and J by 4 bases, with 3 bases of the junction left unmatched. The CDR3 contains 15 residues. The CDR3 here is CASSLAGQGYNEQFF. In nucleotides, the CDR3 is TGTGCCAGCAGCTTAGCCGGACAGGGGTACAATGAGCAGTTCTTC.

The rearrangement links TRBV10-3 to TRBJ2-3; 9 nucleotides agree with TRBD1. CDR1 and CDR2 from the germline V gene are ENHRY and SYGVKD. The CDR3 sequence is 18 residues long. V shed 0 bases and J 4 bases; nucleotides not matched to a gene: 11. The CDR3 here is CAISESNWDRARADTQYF. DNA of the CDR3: TGTGCCATCAGTGAGTCGAATTGGGACAGGGCCAGGGCAGATACGCAGTATTTT.

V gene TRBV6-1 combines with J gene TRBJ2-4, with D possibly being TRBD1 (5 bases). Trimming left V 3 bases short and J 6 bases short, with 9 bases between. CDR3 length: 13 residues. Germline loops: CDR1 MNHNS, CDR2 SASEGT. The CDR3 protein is CASSDKGPNIQYF. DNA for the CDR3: TGTGCCAGCAGTGATAAGGGGCCAAACATTCAGTACTTC.

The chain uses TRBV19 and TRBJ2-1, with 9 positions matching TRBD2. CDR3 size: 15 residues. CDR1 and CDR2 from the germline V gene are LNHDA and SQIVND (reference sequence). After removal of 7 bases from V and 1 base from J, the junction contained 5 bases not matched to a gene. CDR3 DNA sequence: TGTGCCAGTAAATCTAGCGGGAAATCCTACAATGAGCAGTTCTTC. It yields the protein CASKSSGKSYNEQFF. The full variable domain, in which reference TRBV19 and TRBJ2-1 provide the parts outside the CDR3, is DGGITQSPKYLFRKEGQNVTLSCEQNLNHDAMYWYRQDPGQGLRLIYYSQIVNDFQKGDIAEGYSVSREKKESFPLTVTSAQKNPTAFYLCASKSSGKSYNEQFFGPGTRLTVL.

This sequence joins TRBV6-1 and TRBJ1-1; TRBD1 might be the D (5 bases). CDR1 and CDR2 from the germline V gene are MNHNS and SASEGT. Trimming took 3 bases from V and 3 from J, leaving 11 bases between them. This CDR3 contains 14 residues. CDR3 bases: TGTGCCAGCAGTGAGGGGCTTTTATACACTGAAGCTTTCTTT. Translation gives CASSEGLLYTEAFF.

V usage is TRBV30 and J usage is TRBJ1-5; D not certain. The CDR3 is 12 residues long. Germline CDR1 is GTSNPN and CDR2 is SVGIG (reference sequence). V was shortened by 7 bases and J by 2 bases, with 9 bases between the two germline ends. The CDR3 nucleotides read TGTGCCTTGGCGGAGGGCAATCAGCCCCAGCATTTT. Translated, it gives CALAEGNQPQHF. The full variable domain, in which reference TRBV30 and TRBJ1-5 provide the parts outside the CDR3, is SQTIHQWPATLVQPVGSPLSLECTVEGTSNPNLYWYRQAAGRGLQLLFYSVGIGQISSEVPQNLSASRPQDRQFILSSKKLLLSDSGFYLCALAEGNQPQHFGDGTRLSIL.

In nucleotides, the CDR3 is TGCAGCGTTGATGGAGCGAACTCCTACGAGCAGTACTTC. It encodes CSVDGANSYEQYF. The chain employs TRBV29-1 and TRBJ2-7; D is unresolved. The CDR3 spans 13 residues. Looked up from germline, CDR1 is SQVTM and CDR2 is ANQGSEA. V was pared by 3 bases and J by 0 bases, with 9 bases between.

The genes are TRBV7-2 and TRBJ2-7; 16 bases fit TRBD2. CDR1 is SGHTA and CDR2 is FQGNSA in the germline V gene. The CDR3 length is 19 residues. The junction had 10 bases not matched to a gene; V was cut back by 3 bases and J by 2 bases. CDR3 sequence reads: CASSFGRGLAGGRTYEQYF. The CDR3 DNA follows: TGTGCCAGCAGCTTTGGCAGGGGACTAGCGGGAGGGAGGACCTACGAGCAGTACTTC.

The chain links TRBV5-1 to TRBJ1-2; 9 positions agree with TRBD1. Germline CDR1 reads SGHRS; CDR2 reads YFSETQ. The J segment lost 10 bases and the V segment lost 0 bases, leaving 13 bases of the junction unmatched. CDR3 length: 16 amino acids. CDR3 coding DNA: TGCGCCAGCAGCTTGGAACCGGGACAGGGAAACGTAGTCTACACCTTC. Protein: CASSLEPGQGNVVYTF.

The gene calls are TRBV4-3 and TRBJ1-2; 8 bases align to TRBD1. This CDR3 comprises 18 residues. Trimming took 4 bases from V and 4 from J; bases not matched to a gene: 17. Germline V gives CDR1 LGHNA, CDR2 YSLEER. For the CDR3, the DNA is TGCGCCAGCAGCCGCGCGGTGGACAGGGCGGACGGAAGCTATGGCTACACCTTC. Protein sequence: CASSRAVDRADGSYGYTF.

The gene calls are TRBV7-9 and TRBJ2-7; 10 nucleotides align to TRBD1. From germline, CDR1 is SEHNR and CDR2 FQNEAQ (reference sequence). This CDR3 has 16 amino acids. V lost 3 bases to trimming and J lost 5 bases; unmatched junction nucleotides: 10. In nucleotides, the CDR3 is TGTGCCAGCAGCTTGGGGGGACAGGGGACACGCCACGAGCAGTACTTC. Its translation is CASSLGGQGTRHEQYF.

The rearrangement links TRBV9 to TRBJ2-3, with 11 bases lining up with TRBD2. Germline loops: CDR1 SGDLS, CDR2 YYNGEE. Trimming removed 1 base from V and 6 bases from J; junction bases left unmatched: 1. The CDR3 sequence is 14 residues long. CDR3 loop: CASSVRLAGDTQYF. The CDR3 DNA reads TGTGCCAGCAGCGTAAGACTAGCGGGGGATACGCAGTATTTT.

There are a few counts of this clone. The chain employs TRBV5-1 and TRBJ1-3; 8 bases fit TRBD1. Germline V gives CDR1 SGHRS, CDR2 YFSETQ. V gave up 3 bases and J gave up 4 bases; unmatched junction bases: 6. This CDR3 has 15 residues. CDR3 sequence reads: CASSSRTGSGNTIYF. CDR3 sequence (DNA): TGCGCCAGCAGCTCGCGGACAGGGTCAGGAAACACCATATATTTT.

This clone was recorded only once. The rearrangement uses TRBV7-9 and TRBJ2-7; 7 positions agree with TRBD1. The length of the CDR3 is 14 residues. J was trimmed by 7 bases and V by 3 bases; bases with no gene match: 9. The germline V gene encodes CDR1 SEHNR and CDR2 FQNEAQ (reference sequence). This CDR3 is CASSLKGAEGEQYF. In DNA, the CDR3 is TGTGCCAGCAGCTTGAAGGGGGCCGAAGGAGAGCAGTACTTC.

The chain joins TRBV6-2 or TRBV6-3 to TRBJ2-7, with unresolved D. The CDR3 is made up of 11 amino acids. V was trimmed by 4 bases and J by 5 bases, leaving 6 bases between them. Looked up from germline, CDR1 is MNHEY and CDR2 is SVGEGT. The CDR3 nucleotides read TGTGCCAGCAGTTTCCCAGACGAGCAGTACTTC. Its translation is CASSFPDEQYF.

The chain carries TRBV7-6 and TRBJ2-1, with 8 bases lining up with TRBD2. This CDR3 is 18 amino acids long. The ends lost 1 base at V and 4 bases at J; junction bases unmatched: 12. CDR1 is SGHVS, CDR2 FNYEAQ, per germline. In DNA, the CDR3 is TGTGCCAGCAGCTTAGGAGTAGCGGGAAGTGGAGTTTACAATGAGCAGTTCTTC. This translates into CASSLGVAGSGVYNEQFF.

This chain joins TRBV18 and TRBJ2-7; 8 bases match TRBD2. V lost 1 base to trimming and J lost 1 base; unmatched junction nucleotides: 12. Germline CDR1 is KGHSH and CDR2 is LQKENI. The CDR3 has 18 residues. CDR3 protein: CASSPLRLETSVSYEQYF. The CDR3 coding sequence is TGTGCCAGCTCACCACTCCGGCTTGAGACTAGCGTTTCCTACGAGCAGTACTTC.

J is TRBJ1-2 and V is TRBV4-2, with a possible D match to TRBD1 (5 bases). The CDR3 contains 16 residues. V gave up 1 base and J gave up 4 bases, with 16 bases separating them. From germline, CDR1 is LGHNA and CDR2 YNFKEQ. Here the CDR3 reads CASSQGEDVTAYGYTF. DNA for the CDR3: TGTGCCAGCAGCCAAGGAGAGGATGTGACAGCCTATGGCTACACCTTC.

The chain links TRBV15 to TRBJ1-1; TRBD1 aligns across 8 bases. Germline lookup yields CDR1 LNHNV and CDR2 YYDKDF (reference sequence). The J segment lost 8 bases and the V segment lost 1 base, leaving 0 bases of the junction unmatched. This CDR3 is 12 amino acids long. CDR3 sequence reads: CATSRGQGEAFF. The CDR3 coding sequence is TGTGCCACCAGCAGAGGACAGGGGGAAGCTTTCTTT.

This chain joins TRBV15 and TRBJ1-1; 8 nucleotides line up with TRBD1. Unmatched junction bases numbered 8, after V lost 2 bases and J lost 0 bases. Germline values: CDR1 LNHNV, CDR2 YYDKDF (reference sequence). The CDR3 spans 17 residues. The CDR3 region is CATSRLTPGQVNTEAFF. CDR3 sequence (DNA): TGTGCCACCAGCAGACTGACTCCGGGACAGGTGAACACTGAAGCTTTCTTT.